This TCR beta chain was identified in a study of blood T cell repertoires in COVID-19. About the research overall: Acute and convalescent COVID-19 specimens originated in the United States, Italy and Spain.

Participants classified as exposed had met a COVID-19 case within 2 weeks before study entry. CDR1 and CDR2 (germline): GTSNPN, SVGIG (reference sequence). V lost 8 bases to trimming and J lost 3 bases, with 21 bases between them. This CDR3 region has 15 residues. Methods used by the authors: Reference gene primer amplification gave nucleated cell count estimates. Assay used: immunoSEQ multiplex PCR; TCRdb lists only in-frame clones, some missing. V and J calls and clone size are those listed in that table; D and trimming were worked out from the DNA. The sample consists of some 320,000 clones, roughly 85% of them appearing once.

This clonotype was obtained from a young woman who had been exposed to COVID-19. The rearrangement uses TRBV30 and TRBJ2-3, with D perhaps matching TRBD1 (6 bases). The sequencing input was PBMCs or T cells enriched from blood (not recorded which). The CDR3 DNA reads TGTGCCGGAGCCAGTCGTCAGGGGAAGACAGATACGCAGTATTTT. It codes for CAGASRQGKTDTQYF.